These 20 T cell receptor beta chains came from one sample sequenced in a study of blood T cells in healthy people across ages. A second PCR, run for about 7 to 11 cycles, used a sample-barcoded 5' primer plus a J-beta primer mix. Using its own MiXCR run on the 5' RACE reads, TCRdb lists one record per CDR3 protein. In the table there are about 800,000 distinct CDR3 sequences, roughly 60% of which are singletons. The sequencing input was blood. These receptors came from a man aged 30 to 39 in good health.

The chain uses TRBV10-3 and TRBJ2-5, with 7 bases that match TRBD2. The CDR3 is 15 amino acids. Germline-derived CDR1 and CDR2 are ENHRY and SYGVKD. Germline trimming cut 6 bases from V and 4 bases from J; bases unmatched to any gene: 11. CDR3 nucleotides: TGTGCCATCAGGGCCGGGATACCGGGGGGAGAGACCCAGTACTTC. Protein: CAIRAGIPGGETQYF.

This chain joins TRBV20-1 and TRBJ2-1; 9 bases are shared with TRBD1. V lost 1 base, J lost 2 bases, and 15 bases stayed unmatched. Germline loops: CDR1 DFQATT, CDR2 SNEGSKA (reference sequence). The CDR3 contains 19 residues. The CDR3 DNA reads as TGCAGTGCTAGAGGATCCGGGACAGGGACTAAGTTGACCTACAATGAGCAGTTCTTC. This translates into CSARGSGTGTKLTYNEQFF.

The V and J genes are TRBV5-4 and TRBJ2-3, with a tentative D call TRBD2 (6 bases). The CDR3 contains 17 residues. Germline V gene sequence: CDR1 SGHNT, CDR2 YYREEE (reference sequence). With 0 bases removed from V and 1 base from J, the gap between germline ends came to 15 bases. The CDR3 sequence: CASSLGLGGGGTDTQYF. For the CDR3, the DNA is TGTGCCAGCAGCTTGGGTCTCGGCGGAGGGGGCACAGATACGCAGTATTTT.

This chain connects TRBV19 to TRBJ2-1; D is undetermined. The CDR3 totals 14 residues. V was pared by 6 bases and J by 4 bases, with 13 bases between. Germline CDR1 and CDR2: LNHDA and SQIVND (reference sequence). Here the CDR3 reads CASSLGNAYNEQFF. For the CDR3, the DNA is TGTGCCAGTAGCTTAGGGAACGCGTACAATGAGCAGTTCTTC.

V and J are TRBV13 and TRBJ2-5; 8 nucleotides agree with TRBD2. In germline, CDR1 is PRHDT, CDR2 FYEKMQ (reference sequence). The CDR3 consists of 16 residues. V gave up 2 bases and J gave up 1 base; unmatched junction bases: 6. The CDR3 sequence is CASSLLGGGLQETQYF. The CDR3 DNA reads TGTGCCAGCAGCTTACTCGGGGGGGGCCTCCAAGAGACCCAGTACTTC.

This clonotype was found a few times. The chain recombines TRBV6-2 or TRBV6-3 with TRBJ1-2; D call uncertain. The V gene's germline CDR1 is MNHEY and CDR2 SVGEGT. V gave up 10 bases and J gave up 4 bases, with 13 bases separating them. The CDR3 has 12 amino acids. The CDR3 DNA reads TGTGCCATCCAGGACCCATTCTATGGCTACACCTTC. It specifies CAIQDPFYGYTF.

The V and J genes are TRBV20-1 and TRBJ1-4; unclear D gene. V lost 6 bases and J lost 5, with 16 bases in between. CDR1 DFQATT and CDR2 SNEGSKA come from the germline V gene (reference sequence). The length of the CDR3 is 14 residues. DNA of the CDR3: TGCAGTGCCCGAAGCTGGACGGGGAATGAAAAACTGTTTTTT. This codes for CSARSWTGNEKLFF.

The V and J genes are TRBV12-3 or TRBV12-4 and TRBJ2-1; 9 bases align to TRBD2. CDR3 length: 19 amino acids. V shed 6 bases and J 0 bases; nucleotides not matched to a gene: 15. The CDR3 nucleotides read TGTGCCAGCAGGCTAACCAGTGGGACTAGCATAGGCTCCTACAATGAGCAGTTCTTC. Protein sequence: CASRLTSGTSIGSYNEQFF.

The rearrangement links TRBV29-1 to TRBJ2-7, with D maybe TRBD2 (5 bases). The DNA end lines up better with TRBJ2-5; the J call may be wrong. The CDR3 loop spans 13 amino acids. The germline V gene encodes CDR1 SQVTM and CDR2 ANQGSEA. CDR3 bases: TGCAGCGTTGTAGTCGGGAACTCGGAGACCCAGTACTTC. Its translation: CSVVVGNSETQYF.

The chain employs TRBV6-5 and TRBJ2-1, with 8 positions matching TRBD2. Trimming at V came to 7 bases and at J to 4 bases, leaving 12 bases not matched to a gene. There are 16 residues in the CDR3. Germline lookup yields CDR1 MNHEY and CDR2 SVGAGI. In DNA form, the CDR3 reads TGTGCCAGCACCCAAGCCCCGGGAGGGGGGTACAATGAGCAGTTCTTC. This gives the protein CASTQAPGGGYNEQFF.

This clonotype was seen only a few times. DNA for the CDR3: TGTGCCAGCAGCCCGGTAGCGGGACAAGAGACCCAGTACTTC. Protein product: CASSPVAGQETQYF. The chain recombines TRBV7-2 with TRBJ2-5, with 8 bases lining up with TRBD2. Germline loops: CDR1 SGHTA, CDR2 FQGNSA. The CDR3 totals 14 residues. V was clipped by 5 bases and J by 2 bases; unmatched bases: 4.

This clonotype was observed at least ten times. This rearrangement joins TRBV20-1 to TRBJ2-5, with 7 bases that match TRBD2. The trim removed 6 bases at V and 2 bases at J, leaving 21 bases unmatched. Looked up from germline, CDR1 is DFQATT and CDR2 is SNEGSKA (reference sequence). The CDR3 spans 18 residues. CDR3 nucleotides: TGCAGTGCCGCAGCGCGGATGGTAACTAGCGCGCAACAAGAGACCCAGTACTTC. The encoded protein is CSAAARMVTSAQQETQYF.

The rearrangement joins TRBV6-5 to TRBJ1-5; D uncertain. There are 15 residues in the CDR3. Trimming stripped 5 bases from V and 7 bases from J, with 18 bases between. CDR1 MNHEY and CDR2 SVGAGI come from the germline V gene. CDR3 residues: CASSESRPINQPQHF. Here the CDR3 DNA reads TGTGCCAGCAGTGAGTCCCGGCCCATAAACCAGCCCCAGCATTTT.

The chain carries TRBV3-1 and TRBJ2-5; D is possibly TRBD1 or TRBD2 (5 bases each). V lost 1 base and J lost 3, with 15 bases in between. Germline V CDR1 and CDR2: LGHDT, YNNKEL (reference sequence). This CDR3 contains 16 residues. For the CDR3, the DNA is TGTGCCAGCAGCCAAGCCTCCACCGAGGGGAAAGAGACCCAGTACTTC. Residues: CASSQASTEGKETQYF.

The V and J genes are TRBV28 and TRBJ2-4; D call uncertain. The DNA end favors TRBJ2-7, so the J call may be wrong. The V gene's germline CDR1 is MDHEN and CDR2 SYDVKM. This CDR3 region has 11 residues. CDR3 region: CASRSVYEQYF. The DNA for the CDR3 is TGTGCCAGCAGATCGGTCTACGAGCAGTACTTC.

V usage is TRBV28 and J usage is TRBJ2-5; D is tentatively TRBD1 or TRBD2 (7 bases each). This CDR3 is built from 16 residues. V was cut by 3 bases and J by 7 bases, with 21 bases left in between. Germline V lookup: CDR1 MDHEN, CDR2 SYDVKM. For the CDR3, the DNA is TGTGCCAGCAGTTTGGGTGGCAGGGGGACTATCGGGACCCAGTACTTC. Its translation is CASSLGGRGTIGTQYF.

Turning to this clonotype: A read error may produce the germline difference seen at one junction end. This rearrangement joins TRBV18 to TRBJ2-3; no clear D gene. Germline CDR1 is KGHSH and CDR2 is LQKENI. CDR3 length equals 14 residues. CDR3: CASSPGYSTDAQYF. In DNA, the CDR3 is TGTGCCAGCTCACCCGGCTATAGCACAGATGCGCAGTATTTT.

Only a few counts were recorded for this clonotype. CDR3 in amino acids: CASSDPSGRAYEQYF. In DNA form, the CDR3 reads TGTGCCAGCAGCGATCCTAGCGGGAGGGCCTACGAGCAGTACTTC. The chain employs TRBV3-1 and TRBJ2-7, with 12 positions matching TRBD2. This CDR3 is built from 15 residues. V shed 5 bases, J shed 2 bases, and the junction held 4 bases outside the gene matches. The germline V gene has CDR1 LGHDT and CDR2 YNNKEL (reference sequence).

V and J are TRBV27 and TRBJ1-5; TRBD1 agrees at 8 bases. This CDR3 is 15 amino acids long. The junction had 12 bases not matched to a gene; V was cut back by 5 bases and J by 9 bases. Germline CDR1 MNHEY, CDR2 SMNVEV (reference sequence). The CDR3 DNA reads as TGTGCCAGCAGTACCCAGGGGGCAGGGGTTTGGCCCCAGCATTTT. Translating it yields CASSTQGAGVWPQHF.

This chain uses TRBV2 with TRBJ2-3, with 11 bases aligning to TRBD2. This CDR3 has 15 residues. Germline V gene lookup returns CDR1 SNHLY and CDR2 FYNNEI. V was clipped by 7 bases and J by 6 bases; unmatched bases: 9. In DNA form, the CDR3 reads TGTGCCAGCACCCACTTCACTAGCGGGGGCGATACGCAGTATTTT. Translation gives CASTHFTSGGDTQYF.